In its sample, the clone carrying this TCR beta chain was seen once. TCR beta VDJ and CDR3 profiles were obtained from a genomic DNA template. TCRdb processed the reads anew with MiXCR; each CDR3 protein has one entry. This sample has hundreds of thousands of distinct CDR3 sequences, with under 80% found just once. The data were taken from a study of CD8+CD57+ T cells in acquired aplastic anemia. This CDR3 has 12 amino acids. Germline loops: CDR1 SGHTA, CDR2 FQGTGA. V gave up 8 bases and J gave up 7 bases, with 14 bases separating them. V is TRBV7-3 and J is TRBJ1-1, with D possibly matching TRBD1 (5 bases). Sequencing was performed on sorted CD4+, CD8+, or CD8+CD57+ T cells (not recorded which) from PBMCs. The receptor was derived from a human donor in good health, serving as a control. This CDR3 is CASGSGDGEAFF. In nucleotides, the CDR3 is TGTGCCAGCGGCTCGGGGGATGGTGAAGCTTTCTTT.